Shown below are 5 T cell receptor beta chains from a single sample sequenced in a study of identical twins. MiXCR was run by TCRdb on the 5' RACE reads, yielding one entry per CDR3 protein. The sample lists 420,000 or so distinct CDR3 sequences, less than 20% occurring once. The sequencing sample was made of naive T cells sorted from blood. Source of these receptors: a man aged 45 to 65 in good health.

This clonotype was counted only a few times. The V and J genes are TRBV14 and TRBJ2-5; D unclear. In germline, CDR1 is SGHDN, CDR2 FVKESK. This CDR3 contains 16 residues. V was pared by 2 bases and J by 0 bases, with 13 bases between. CDR3 loop: CASSQWAGTYQETQYF. CDR3 in DNA: TGTGCCAGCAGCCAATGGGCCGGAACGTACCAAGAGACCCAGTACTTC.

The rearrangement joins TRBV20-1 to TRBJ1-6; a possible D gene is TRBD1 (5 bases). The ends were cut back, 2 bases at V and 2 bases at J, with 10 bases in the middle. Germline V gene data show CDR1 as DFQATT and CDR2 as SNEGSKA (reference sequence). This CDR3 comprises 15 residues. This chain's CDR3 is CSARSLGPYNSPLHF. The CDR3 DNA follows: TGCAGTGCTAGATCCTTGGGACCCTATAATTCACCCCTCCACTTT.

The chain couples TRBV4-3 to TRBJ2-1; 7 nucleotides match TRBD1. Germline V gene sequence: CDR1 LGHNA, CDR2 YSLEER. The CDR3 is 13 residues long. The V segment lost 2 bases and the J segment 7 bases; nucleotides outside the gene matches: 2. CDR3 amino acids: CASSQPGQNEQFF. In nucleotides, the CDR3 is TGCGCCAGCAGCCAACCGGGACAGAATGAGCAGTTCTTC.

This clonotype was detected many times. The rearrangement joins TRBV5-5 to TRBJ1-1, with unresolved D. Germline V gene sequence: CDR1 SGHKS, CDR2 YYEKEE (reference sequence). This CDR3 comprises 15 residues. Trimming took 0 bases from V and 4 from J, leaving 13 bases between them. The CDR3 DNA follows: TGTGCCAGCAGCTTGGTGATCGGGTGGGGCACTGAAGCTTTCTTT. Protein sequence: CASSLVIGWGTEAFF.

This clonotype was seen more than once but under ten times. CDR3: CASSYPGTQPQHF. As DNA, the CDR3 is TGTGCCAGCAGTTACCCAGGGACTCAGCCCCAGCATTTT. The chain links TRBV6-2 or TRBV6-3 to TRBJ1-5; D might be TRBD1 (5 bases). V lost 2 bases and J 6 bases, leaving 8 bases between the germline ends. Germline lookup yields CDR1 MNHEY and CDR2 SVGEGT. The CDR3 covers 13 residues.